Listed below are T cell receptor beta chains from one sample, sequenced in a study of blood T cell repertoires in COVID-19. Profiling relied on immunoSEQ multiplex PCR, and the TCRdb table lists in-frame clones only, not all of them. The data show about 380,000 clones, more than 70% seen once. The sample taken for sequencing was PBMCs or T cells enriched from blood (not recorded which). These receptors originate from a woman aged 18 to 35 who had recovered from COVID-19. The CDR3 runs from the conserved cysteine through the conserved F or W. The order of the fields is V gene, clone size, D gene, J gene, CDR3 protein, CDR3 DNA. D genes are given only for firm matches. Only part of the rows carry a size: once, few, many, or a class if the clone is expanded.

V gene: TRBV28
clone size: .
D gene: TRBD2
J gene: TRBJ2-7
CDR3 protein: CASSLLAGGLYEQYF
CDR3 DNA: TGTGCCAGCAGTTTATTAGCGGGGGGGTTATACGAGCAGTACTTC

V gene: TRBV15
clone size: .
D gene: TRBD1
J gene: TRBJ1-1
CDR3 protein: CATSRGKGQLNTEAFF
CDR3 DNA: TGTGCCACCAGCAGAGGAAAGGGACAGCTTAACACTGAAGCTTTCTTT

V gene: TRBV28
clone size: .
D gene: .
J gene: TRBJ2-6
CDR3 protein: CASSLGASGANVLTF
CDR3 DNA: TGTGCCAGCAGTTTGGGCGCGTCTGGGGCCAACGTCCTGACTTTC

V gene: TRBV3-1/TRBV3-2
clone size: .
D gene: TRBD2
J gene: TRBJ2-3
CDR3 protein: CASSPSQGPTLAGVDTQYF
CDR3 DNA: TGTGCCAGCAGCCCTAGCCAGGGTCCTACACTAGCGGGGGTTGATACGCAGTATTTT

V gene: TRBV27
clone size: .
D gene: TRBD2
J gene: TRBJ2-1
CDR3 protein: CASSGQPGLAASWNEQFF
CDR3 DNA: TGTGCCAGCAGTGGACAACCGGGACTAGCGGCGAGCTGGAATGAGCAGTTCTTC

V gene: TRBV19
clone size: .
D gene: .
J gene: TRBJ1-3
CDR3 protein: CASADRPNSGNTIYF
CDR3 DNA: TGTGCCAGTGCCGACAGGCCAAACTCTGGAAACACCATATATTTT

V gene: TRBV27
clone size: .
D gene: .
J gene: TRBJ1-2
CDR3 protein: CASSLKGEYGYTF
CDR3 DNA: TGTGCCAGCAGTTTAAAGGGAGAATATGGCTACACCTTC

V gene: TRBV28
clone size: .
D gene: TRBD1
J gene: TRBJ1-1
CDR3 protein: CASSLREQGSTTEAFF
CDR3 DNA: TGTGCCAGCAGTTTACGCGAACAGGGGAGTACCACTGAAGCTTTCTTT

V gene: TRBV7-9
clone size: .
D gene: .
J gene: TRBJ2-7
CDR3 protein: CASSFDLGTSYEQYF
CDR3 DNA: TGTGCCAGCAGCTTCGATCTCGGGACTTCTTACGAGCAGTACTTC

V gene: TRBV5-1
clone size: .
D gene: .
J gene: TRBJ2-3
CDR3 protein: CASSLQLVADTQYF
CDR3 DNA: TGCGCCAGCAGCCTCCAACTTGTCGCAGATACGCAGTATTTT

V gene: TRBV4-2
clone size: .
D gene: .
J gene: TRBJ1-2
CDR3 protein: CASSPWEVRDGYTF
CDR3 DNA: TGTGCCAGCAGCCCCTGGGAGGTCCGGGATGGCTACACCTTC

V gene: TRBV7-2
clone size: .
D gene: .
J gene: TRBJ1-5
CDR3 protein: CASSLDSSQPQHF
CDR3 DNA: TGTGCCAGCAGCTTAGATTCCTCTCAGCCCCAGCATTTT

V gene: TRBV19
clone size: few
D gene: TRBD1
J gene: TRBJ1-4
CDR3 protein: CASSVGQGGSEKLFF
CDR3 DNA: TGTGCCAGTAGTGTGGGACAGGGAGGGAGTGAAAAACTGTTTTTT

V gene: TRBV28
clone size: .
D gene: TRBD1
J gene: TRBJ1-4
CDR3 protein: CASSRRQGAVGEKLFF
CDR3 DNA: TGTGCCAGCAGTCGCAGACAGGGGGCGGTTGGAGAAAAACTGTTTTTT

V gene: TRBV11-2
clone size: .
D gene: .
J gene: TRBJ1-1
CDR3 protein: CASTLGGLGTEAFF
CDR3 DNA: TGTGCCAGCACACTCGGGGGGTTGGGCACTGAAGCTTTCTTT

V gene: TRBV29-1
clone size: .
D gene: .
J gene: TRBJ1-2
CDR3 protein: CSVETATNYGYTF
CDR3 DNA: TGCAGCGTCGAGACAGCCACTAACTATGGCTACACCTTC

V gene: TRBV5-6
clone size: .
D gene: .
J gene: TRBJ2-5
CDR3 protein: CASSSTLYQETQYF
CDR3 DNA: TGTGCCAGCAGCTCGACATTGTACCAAGAGACCCAGTACTTC

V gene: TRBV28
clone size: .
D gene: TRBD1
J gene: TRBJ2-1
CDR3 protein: CASSPREGALAYNEQFF
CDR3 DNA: TGTGCCAGCAGTCCCCGAGAGGGGGCGCTGGCCTACAATGAGCAGTTCTTC

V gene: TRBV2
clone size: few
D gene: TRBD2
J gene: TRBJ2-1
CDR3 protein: CASNLSNRGTSGPTRGNEQFF
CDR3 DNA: TGTGCCAGCAACCTATCGAATCGCGGGACTAGCGGACCTACAAGGGGGAATGAGCAGTTCTTC

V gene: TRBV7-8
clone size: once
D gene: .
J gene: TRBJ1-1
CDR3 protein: CASSLAPGRMNTEAFF
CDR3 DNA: TGTGCCAGCAGCTTAGCGCCAGGCAGGATGAACACTGAAGCTTTCTTT

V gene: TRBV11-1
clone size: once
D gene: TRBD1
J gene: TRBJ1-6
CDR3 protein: CASSATGGKSSPLHF
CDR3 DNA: TGTGCCAGCAGCGCTACAGGGGGGAAAAGCTCACCCCTCCACTTT

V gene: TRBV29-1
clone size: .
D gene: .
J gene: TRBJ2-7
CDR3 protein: CSAESQGTYEQYF
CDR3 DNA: TGCAGCGCTGAAAGTCAGGGAACGTACGAGCAGTACTTC

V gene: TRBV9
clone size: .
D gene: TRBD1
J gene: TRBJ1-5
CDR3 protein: CASSVGTGDELRQPQHF
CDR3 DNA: TGTGCCAGCAGCGTAGGGACAGGGGACGAGCTGCGTCAGCCCCAGCATTTT

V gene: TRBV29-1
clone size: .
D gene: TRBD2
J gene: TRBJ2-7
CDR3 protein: CSVEGLLAIAGAYEQYF
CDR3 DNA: TGCAGCGTTGAAGGACTCCTCGCGATAGCGGGGGCCTACGAGCAGTACTTC

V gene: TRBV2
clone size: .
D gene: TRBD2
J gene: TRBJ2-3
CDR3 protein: CASSAPVAGAEDTQYF
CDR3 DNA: TGTGCCAGCAGTGCCCCGGTAGCGGGGGCGGAAGATACGCAGTATTTT

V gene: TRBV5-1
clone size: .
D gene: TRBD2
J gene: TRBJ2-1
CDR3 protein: CASSYRLAGDRLSYNEQFF
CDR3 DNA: TGCGCCAGCAGCTACCGACTAGCGGGGGACCGACTCTCCTACAATGAGCAGTTCTTC

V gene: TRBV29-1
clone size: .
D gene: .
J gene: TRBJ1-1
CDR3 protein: CSVELLNTEAFF
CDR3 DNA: TGCAGCGTTGAACTGTTGAACACTGAAGCTTTCTTT

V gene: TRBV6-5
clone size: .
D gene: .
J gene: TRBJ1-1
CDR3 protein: CASRDHIEAFF
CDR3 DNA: TGTGCCAGCAGAGATCACATTGAAGCTTTCTTT

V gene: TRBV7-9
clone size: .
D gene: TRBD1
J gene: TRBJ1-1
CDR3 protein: CASSKTGDGTEAFF
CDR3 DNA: TGTGCCAGCAGCAAGACAGGGGACGGCACTGAAGCTTTCTTT

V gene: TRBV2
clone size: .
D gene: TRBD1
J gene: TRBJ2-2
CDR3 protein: CASSVAGGLNTGELFF
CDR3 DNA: TGTGCCAGCAGTGTCGCAGGGGGCTTGAACACCGGGGAGCTGTTTTTT

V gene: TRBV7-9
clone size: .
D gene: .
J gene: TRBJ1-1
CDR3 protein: CASSSRRGRNTEAFF
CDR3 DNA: TGTGCCAGCAGCTCACGTCGGGGAAGGAACACTGAAGCTTTCTTT

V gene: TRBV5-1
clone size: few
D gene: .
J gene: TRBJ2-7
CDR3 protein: CASSSGRWDEQYF
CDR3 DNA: TGCGCCAGCAGTTCGGGGAGGTGGGACGAGCAGTACTTC

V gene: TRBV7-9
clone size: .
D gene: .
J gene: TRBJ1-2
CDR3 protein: CASSPLGDGYTF
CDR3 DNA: TGTGCCAGCAGCCCCCTAGGGGATGGCTACACCTTC

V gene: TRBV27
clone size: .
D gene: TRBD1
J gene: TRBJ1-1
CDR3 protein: CASSGQGLNTEAFF
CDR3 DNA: TGTGCCAGCAGTGGACAGGGGTTGAACACTGAAGCTTTCTTT

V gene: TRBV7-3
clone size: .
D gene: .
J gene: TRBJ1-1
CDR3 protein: CASSLEAVGAPATNAEAFF
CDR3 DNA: TGTGCCAGCAGCTTAGAGGCGGTAGGGGCGCCGGCTACTAACGCTGAAGCTTTCTTT

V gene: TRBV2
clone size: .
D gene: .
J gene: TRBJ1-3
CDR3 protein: CASTAGSFSGNTIYF
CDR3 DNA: TGTGCCAGCACGGCAGGATCCTTCTCTGGAAACACCATATATTTT

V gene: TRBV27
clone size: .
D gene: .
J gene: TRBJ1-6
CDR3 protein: CASSFQAHNSPLHF
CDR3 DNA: TGTGCCAGCAGTTTCCAGGCGCATAATTCACCCCTCCACTTT

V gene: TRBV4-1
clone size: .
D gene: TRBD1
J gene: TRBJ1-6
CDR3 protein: CASSQDRTGYYNSPLHF
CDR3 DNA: TGCGCCAGCAGCCAAGATAGGACAGGGTACTATAATTCACCCCTCCACTTT

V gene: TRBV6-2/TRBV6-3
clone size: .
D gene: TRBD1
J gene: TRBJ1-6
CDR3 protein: CASSMVAGQGASSYNSPLHF
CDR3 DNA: TGTGCCAGCAGTATGGTCGCGGGACAGGGGGCGAGCTCCTATAATTCACCCCTCCACTTT

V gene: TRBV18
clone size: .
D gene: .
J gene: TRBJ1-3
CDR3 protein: CASSPREGVSLGSGNTIYF
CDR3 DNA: TGTGCCAGCTCACCACGCGAGGGGGTGAGCCTCGGCTCTGGAAACACCATATATTTT

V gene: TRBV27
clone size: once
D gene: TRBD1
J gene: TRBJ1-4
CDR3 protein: CASRHSSQGASDEKLFF
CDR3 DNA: TGTGCCAGCAGACACTCCTCACAGGGGGCGTCGGATGAAAAACTGTTTTTT

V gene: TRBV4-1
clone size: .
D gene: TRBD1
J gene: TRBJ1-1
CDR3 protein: CASSQGISRGRSGTEAFF
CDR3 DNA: TGCGCCAGCAGCCAAGGCATCTCTAGGGGGCGGTCGGGCACTGAAGCTTTCTTT

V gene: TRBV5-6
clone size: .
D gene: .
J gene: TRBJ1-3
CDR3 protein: CASTLLSAGRRNTIYF
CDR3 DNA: TGTGCCAGCACCCTTTTGAGCGCAGGGCGAAGAAACACCATATATTTT

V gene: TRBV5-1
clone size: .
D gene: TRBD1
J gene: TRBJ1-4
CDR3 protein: CASSGSGGLNEKLFF
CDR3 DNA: TGCGCCAGCAGTGGTTCAGGGGGGCTCAATGAAAAACTGTTTTTT

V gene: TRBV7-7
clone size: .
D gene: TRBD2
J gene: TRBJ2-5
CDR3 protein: CASSLILGGGLQETQYF
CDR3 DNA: TGTGCTAGCAGCTTAATCCTCGGGGGGGGGCTCCAAGAGACCCAGTACTTC

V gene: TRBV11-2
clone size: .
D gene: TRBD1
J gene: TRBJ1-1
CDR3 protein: CASSGTGGLITNTEAFF
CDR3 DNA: TGTGCCAGCAGCGGGACAGGGGGCTTAATCACGAACACTGAAGCTTTCTTT

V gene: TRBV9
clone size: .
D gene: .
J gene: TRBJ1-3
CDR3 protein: CASSVDPGQGSGNTIYF
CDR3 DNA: TGTGCCAGCAGCGTAGACCCCGGGCAGGGGAGCGGAAACACCATATATTTT

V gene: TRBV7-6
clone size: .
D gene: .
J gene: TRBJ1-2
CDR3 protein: CASSLTGVRYTF
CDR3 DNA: TGTGCCAGCAGCTTAACGGGGGTTCGCTACACCTTC

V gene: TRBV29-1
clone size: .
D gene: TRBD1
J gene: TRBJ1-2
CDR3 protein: CSVDTGGDGYTF
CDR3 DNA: TGCAGCGTTGATACAGGGGGGGATGGCTACACCTTC